Included here is one T cell receptor (beta chain) sequence, with context. Its antigen is unknown. Healthy Caucasians from Russia aged about 6 to 90 served as donors. Each donor's blood draw was roughly 10 milliliters of peripheral blood. With each sample, at least 5 micrograms of total RNA were extracted. Then a second PCR, running about 6 to 12 cycles, was carried out with a sample-barcoded 5' primer and a J-beta primer mix. Each CDR3 protein gets one entry after TCRdb re-called the 5' RACE reads with MiXCR. The sample has over a million distinct CDR3 sequences, approximately 43% seen once. The data are from a study of blood T cells in healthy people across ages. This CDR3 region has 14 residues. Trimming shortened V by 3 bases and J by 4 bases, and 12 bases separated the two germline ends. CDR1 is SEHNR and CDR2 is FQNEAQ in the germline V gene (reference sequence). Broader study findings: PBMCs went unsorted, and a conclusive naive versus antigen-experienced comparison was therefore prevented.

Sequencing was performed on blood. The sequence was collected from a woman younger than 35 in good health. The rearrangement links TRBV7-9 to TRBJ1-1, with D uncertain. The CDR3 spells CASSFGQVGTEAFF. The CDR3 DNA follows: TGTGCCAGCAGCTTCGGGCAGGTAGGCACTGAAGCTTTCTTT.